This record covers a single T cell receptor beta chain. Its antigen has not been determined. No per-base quality is available; no much larger clone lies one base away. TCRbeta CDR3 regions were amplified from genomic DNA by means of the immunoSEQ Assay, a bias-controlled multiplex PCR. The original pipeline was this. Within the assay, amplification of reference gene primers was used to estimate how many nucleated cells each sample contained. Sequence reads were collapsed and filtered to measure the absolute abundance of every unique TCRbeta CDR3 rearrangement. For each sample, productive Simpson clonality was calculated by taking the square root of Simpson's diversity index across productive rearrangements. TCRdb took over this immuneACCESS table, retaining in-frame rearrangements with V and J assigned. Such tables are incomplete; in checked studies, under half of the missing clones stem from an unresolved V gene, and the remainder is unexplained. That table is the source of V, J and clone size, and D and trimming were worked out from the DNA. This sample is represented by about 40,000 clones; just under 85% of them were singletons. The ten largest clones add up to 2.6% of the sample.

These data come from a study of blood T cell repertoires in COVID-19 (dated by TCRdb to between 2020 and 2021). Study-level background: Samples covering the acute and convalescent phases of COVID-19 were provided by collaborators in the United States, Italy and Spain. The samples were drawn from two sources: the first 160 participants of the ongoing ImmuneRACE study, and about 1,300 subjects contributed by 6 global collaborators. Deeply sampled blood TCRbeta repertoires from subjects exposed to, actively infected with, or recovered from COVID-19 were included in the dataset. A de-identified subject ID, COVID-19 status, age in years and sex were almost always included in the sample metadata. Where HLA class I and class II types were available, the types were taken from metadata supplied by the sample provider, not from assay-based typing. The prospective study material was composed of cDNA or gDNA derived from T cells, B-cell-depleted T cells, or PBMCs. The repertoires were released in a freely available public database meant as a resource for research on the immune response to SARS-CoV-2. Study-level results and caveats: Clinical and demographic metadata were provided uncurated, with the amount varying by source and participant.

V was cut back by 7 bases and J by 2 bases, leaving a gap of 11 bases between them. The CDR3 spans 12 residues, from the cysteine through the phenylalanine. Left in the record is the CDR3 DNA by itself, 36 bases read in frame from the first base. CDR1 and CDR2 are read off the germline V gene as SQVTM and ANQGSEA. Collaborating institutions collected whole blood in K2EDTA tubes following their own protocols. For TCRbeta analysis, collaborator samples were shipped as frozen whole blood, as isolated PBMCs, or as DNA extracted from either sample type. The sample taken for sequencing was peripheral blood. Recombination connected TRBV29-1 to TRBJ2-5; the D gene is perhaps TRBD2, from 5 matching bases. The origin of this receptor is a woman aged 55-75 years with acute or convalescent COVID-19. The nucleotide sequence is given as TGCAGCGCCGGGGTTTGGCAAGAGACCCAGTACTTC. Its protein product is CSAGVWQETQYF.